This T cell receptor beta chain was sequenced for a study of cytomegalovirus exposure and HLA in healthy donors. PCR employed 60 Vbeta and 13 Jbeta primers. Libraries were prepared by immunoSEQ multiplex PCR; TCRdb keeps only in-frame clonotypes and omits some of them. The sample includes approximately 100,000 clones, roughly 70% of them seen just once. This CDR3 has 16 residues. The V gene's germline CDR1 is LGHNA and CDR2 YNFKEQ. V was pared by 4 bases and J by 2 bases, with 7 bases of the junction left unmatched. This TCR derives from a man aged 35 to 55 in good health and CMV-seropositive. V is TRBV4-2 and J is TRBJ1-3; 8 nucleotides agree with TRBD1. The sequenced sample consisted of PBMCs. The CDR3 loop is CASSPGTGPTGNTIYF. The CDR3 nucleotides are TGTGCCAGCAGCCCGGGGACAGGACCTACTGGAAACACCATATATTTT.